This passage covers 21 T cell receptor beta chains from one sample sequenced in a study of cytomegalovirus exposure and HLA in healthy donors. PCR amplification relied on 60 Vbeta primers (plus 13 Jbeta primers). The data were produced by immunoSEQ multiplex PCR, yet TCRdb's version contains in-frame clones alone and is incomplete. The table has 190,000 or so clones, less than 85% seen once. Sequencing was carried out using PBMCs. All receptors derive from a girl between 10 and 17 years old in good health and CMV-seropositive.

Only a few counts were recorded for this clone. The chain joins TRBV21-1 to TRBJ1-1. TRBV21-1 is assigned pseudogene status. This CDR3 is built from 15 residues. CDR3 DNA sequence: TGTGCCAGCAGCAAAAATGGGGGGGCGGTCACTGAAGCTTTCTTT. Protein sequence: CASSKNGGAVTEAFF.

The chain links TRBV18 to TRBJ1-2, with 8 bases fitting TRBD1. Trimming at V came to 3 bases and at J to 6 bases, leaving 9 bases not matched to a gene. The CDR3 sequence is 15 residues long. Germline CDR1 reads KGHSH; CDR2 reads LQKENI. The CDR3 DNA reads TGTGCCAGCTCACCCAACGGCGGACAGGGTGATGGCTACACCTTC. Its protein product is CASSPNGGQGDGYTF.

The CDR3 nucleotides read TGTGCCATCAGTGAAGACCGGGACAGGCGTCATGAGCAGTTCTTC. This encodes CAISEDRDRRHEQFF. This chain connects TRBV10-3 to TRBJ2-1; 8 bases fit TRBD1. With 3 bases clipped from V and 8 bases from J, the junction kept 9 bases outside the gene matches. Germline lookup yields CDR1 ENHRY and CDR2 SYGVKD. The length of the CDR3 is 15 residues.

The genes are TRBV5-6 and TRBJ2-3, with 12 bases lining up with TRBD2. CDR3 size: 15 residues. Germline CDR1 and CDR2: SGHDT and YYEEEE. Trimming cost V 0 bases and J 6 bases; bases outside gene matches: 2. Written as DNA, the CDR3 is TGTGCCAGCAGCTTGGCTAGCGGGGGGGGCGATACGCAGTATTTT. It specifies CASSLASGGGDTQYF.

CDR3 nucleotide sequence: TGCGCCAGCAGCCAAACATGGACAGGGTATGAAAAACTGTTTTTT. It specifies CASSQTWTGYEKLFF. This sequence joins TRBV4-1 and TRBJ1-4; the match to TRBD1 covers 8 bases. Germline V gene sequence: CDR1 MGHRA, CDR2 YSYEKL. Trimming at V came to 2 bases and at J to 6 bases, leaving 5 bases not matched to a gene. CDR3 length equals 15 residues.

There are a few counts of this clone. J is TRBJ2-7 and V is TRBV4-1; tentatively, D is TRBD2 (6 bases). V dropped 0 bases and J dropped 6 bases, with 12 bases sitting between them. The germline gives CDR1 MGHRA, CDR2 YSYEKL. This CDR3 comprises 14 residues. The CDR3 bases are TGCGCCAGCAGCCAAGATGGCGGGGTGGGCGAGCAGTACTTC. Translated, it gives CASSQDGGVGEQYF.

The chain uses TRBV6-6 and TRBJ1-6, with D hard to call. With 8 bases removed from V and 7 bases from J, the gap between germline ends came to 6 bases. The germline V gene encodes CDR1 MNHNY and CDR2 SVGAGI (reference sequence). CDR3 length: 11 amino acids. The CDR3 nucleotides are TGTGCCAGCGCAGGAAATTCACCCCTCCACTTT. Translated: CASAGNSPLHF.

The chain is built from TRBV6-5 and TRBJ2-3, with a possible D match to TRBD1 (5 bases). This CDR3 has 15 amino acids. Deletions cut 2 bases from V and 3 bases from J, with 12 bases between. Per the germline V gene, CDR1 is MNHEY and CDR2 is SVGAGI. The CDR3 DNA is TGTGCCAGCAGTTACGGGCAGGGCTTTACAGATACGCAGTATTTT. It codes for CASSYGQGFTDTQYF.

The V call is TRBV7-2, the J call TRBJ1-5, with no clear D. The CDR3 contains 15 residues. In germline, CDR1 is SGHTA, CDR2 FQGNSA. V dropped 2 bases and J dropped 5 bases, with 13 bases sitting between them. CDR3 residues: CASSLRGGGDQPQHF. CDR3 in DNA: TGTGCCAGCAGCTTACGAGGAGGAGGCGATCAGCCCCAGCATTTT. Complete variable domain (other parts from reference TRBV7-2 and TRBJ1-5): GAGVSQSPSNKVTEKGKDVELRCDPISGHTALYWYRQSLGQGLEFLIYFQGNSAPDKSGLPSDRFSAERTGGSVSTLTIQRTQQEDSAVYLCASSLRGGGDQPQHFGDGTRLSIL.

The rearrangement uses TRBV10-3 and TRBJ2-7; 12 positions agree with TRBD2. In germline, CDR1 is ENHRY, CDR2 SYGVKD. The CDR3 runs to 18 residues. Losses at the gene ends were 2 bases for V and 0 bases for J; bases not matched to a gene: 8. The chain's CDR3 is CAISERTSGGLSSYEQYF. In nucleotides, the CDR3 is TGTGCCATCAGTGAGCGCACTAGCGGGGGGTTGAGCTCCTACGAGCAGTACTTC.

J is TRBJ1-5 and V is TRBV4-3; D remains ambiguous. Germline V gives CDR1 LGHNA, CDR2 YSLEER. V lost 0 bases and J lost 3, with 6 bases in between. This CDR3 has 14 residues. CDR3 residues: CASSQESNNQPQHF. For the CDR3, the DNA is TGCGCCAGCAGCCAAGAGAGTAACAATCAGCCCCAGCATTTT.

Only one count was recorded for this clone. V is TRBV12-5 and J is TRBJ1-2; 8 bases fit TRBD1. Per germline, CDR1 LGHNT and CDR2 FRNRAP. The junction had 17 bases not matched to a gene; V was cut back by 0 bases and J by 2 bases. The CDR3 runs to 20 residues. In DNA, the CDR3 is TGTGCTAGTGGTTTGGTACCCAAATCGGCGGGACAGGAGGAGAACTATGGCTACACCTTC. This sequence encodes CASGLVPKSAGQEENYGYTF.

This chain connects TRBV9 to TRBJ2-7; 7 bases are a match to TRBD1. J gave up 0 bases and V 3 bases, and 18 bases lay outside the gene matches. This CDR3 has 19 residues. Looked up from germline, CDR1 is SGDLS and CDR2 is YYNGEE. The CDR3 reads CASSAHVRGPSNPSYEQYF. CDR3 coding DNA: TGTGCCAGCAGCGCCCACGTAAGGGGGCCCAGTAACCCCTCCTACGAGCAGTACTTC.

The chain is built from TRBV10-2 and TRBJ2-7; the match to TRBD1 covers 8 bases. The CDR3 extends over 15 amino acids. CDR1 and CDR2 from the germline V gene are WSHSY and SAAADI. The J segment lost 2 bases and the V segment lost 0 bases, leaving 3 bases of the junction unmatched. CDR3 sequence (DNA): TGCGCCAGCAGTGAGTCAAGGACAGGGCCCTACGAGCAGTACTTC. It translates to CASSESRTGPYEQYF.

V usage is TRBV30 and J usage is TRBJ1-1; no definite D call. The germline V gene has CDR1 GTSNPN and CDR2 SVGIG (reference sequence). V lost 0 bases and J lost 5, with 10 bases in between. The CDR3 has 13 residues. CDR3 nucleotide sequence: TGTGCCTGGAGTGTAAATGTTCAGACTGAAGCTTTCTTT. This codes for CAWSVNVQTEAFF.

This clone was observed a single time. The chain combines TRBV2 with TRBJ2-5; D possibly corresponds to TRBD1 (5 bases). The CDR3 consists of 12 residues. CDR1 and CDR2 from the germline V gene are SNHLY and FYNNEI. Between the trimmed V and J ends, which lost 7 bases and 5 bases, there was a span of 11 bases. Here the CDR3 reads CASKLGVETQYF. As DNA, the CDR3 is TGTGCCAGCAAGTTAGGGGTGGAGACCCAGTACTTC.

The table lists this clone with a few counts. This chain uses TRBV5-1 with TRBJ2-7; 12 bases fit TRBD2. Germline lookup yields CDR1 SGHRS and CDR2 YFSETQ. This CDR3 region has 14 residues. With 6 bases clipped from V and 3 bases from J, the junction kept 4 bases outside the gene matches. The CDR3: CASNPGLAGYEQYF. In nucleotides, the CDR3 is TGCGCCAGCAACCCGGGACTAGCGGGCTACGAGCAGTACTTC.

The rearrangement uses TRBV5-8 and TRBJ2-7, with 10 bases lining up with TRBD1. The CDR3 is 14 amino acids. Germline CDR1 reads SGHTS; CDR2 reads YDEGEE. With V trimmed by 0 bases and J by 9 bases, 6 bases remained unmatched. CDR3 residues: CASSLGQGALGQYF. For the CDR3, the DNA is TGTGCCAGCAGCTTGGGACAGGGGGCGTTGGGGCAGTACTTC.

CDR3 DNA sequence: TGTGCCAGCAGCGCGCCTAGGACTAGCGGGGGGCTCACAGATACGCAGTATTTT. Translation gives CASSAPRTSGGLTDTQYF. V gene TRBV9 combines with J gene TRBJ2-3; TRBD2 matches 14 bases. This CDR3 is built from 18 residues. Per germline, CDR1 SGDLS and CDR2 YYNGEE. Trimming at V came to 3 bases and at J to 2 bases, leaving 8 bases not matched to a gene.

The CDR3 sequence is CASSTQDNSKIYEQYF. In nucleotides, the CDR3 is TGCGCCAGCAGCACCCAGGATAACAGTAAGATCTACGAGCAGTACTTC. The V gene is TRBV23-1, the J gene TRBJ2-7; no definite D call. TRBV23-1 is an ORF; its function is uncertain. The CDR3 contains 16 residues. Trimming pared 6 bases from V and 3 bases from J, leaving 21 bases between.

This CDR3 is CSARQGREQYF. CDR3 sequence (DNA): TGCAGTGCTAGACAGGGGCGCGAGCAGTACTTC. The chain uses TRBV20-1 and TRBJ2-5, with a weak D call TRBD1 (6 bases). The J call could be wrong; TRBJ2-7 is a better fit for the DNA end. The germline CDR1 and CDR2 sequences are DFQATT and SNEGSKA (reference sequence). The CDR3 is made up of 11 amino acids.